This TCR beta chain was captured in a study of T-cell memory formation after mild COVID-19. From germline, CDR1 is SGHRS and CDR2 YFSETQ. V dropped 0 bases and J dropped 4 bases, with 10 bases sitting between them. This CDR3 comprises 14 residues. This clonotype was detected a few times. TCRdb analysed the 5' RACE reads with MiXCR anew, one entry per CDR3 protein. The table shows some 410,000 distinct CDR3 sequences, with about a quarter occurring only once. The V and J genes are TRBV5-1 and TRBJ1-1; D is possibly TRBD1 (5 bases). The sequenced sample was PBMCs or a T cell subset sorted from them (not recorded which). The sequence was collected from an adult woman who had mild COVID-19 (a few samples of this study predate the infection). Cell type and time point are not known. This CDR3 is CASSLVRGFTEAFF. The CDR3 DNA is TGCGCCAGCAGCTTGGTGCGGGGCTTCACTGAAGCTTTCTTT.